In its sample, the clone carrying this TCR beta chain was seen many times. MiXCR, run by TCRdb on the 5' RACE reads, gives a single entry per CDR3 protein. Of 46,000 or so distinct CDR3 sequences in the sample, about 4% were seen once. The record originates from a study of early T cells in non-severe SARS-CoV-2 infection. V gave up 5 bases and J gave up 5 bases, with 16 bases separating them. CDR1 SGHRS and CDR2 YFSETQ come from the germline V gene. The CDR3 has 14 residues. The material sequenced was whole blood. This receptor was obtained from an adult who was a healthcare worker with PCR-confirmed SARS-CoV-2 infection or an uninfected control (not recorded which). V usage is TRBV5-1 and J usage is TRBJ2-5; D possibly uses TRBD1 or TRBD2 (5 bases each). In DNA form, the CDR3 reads TGCGCCAGCAGAGCAGGGAGTAGCACCGAGACCCAGTACTTC. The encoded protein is CASRAGSSTETQYF.